The next 4 T cell receptor beta chains were all read from a single sample in a study of T cells in Graves' hyperthyroidism and ophthalmopathy. Amplification of TCR beta CDR3 regions was performed using RNA transcripts as template. A first-round RT-PCR of the TCR CDR3 used the HTBI primer set. MiXCR, applied by TCRdb to the multiplex PCR reads, yields one record per CDR3 protein. The repertoire has about 840,000 distinct CDR3 sequences, over 35% of them found once; the top ten carry 8.9%. The sample consisted of blood. These receptor sequences come from a man in his late teens or twenties with Graves' hyperthyroidism.

There are a few counts of this clonotype. The chain carries TRBV12-3 or TRBV12-4 and TRBJ2-5; D ambiguous. The CDR3 runs to 13 residues. V was shortened by 3 bases and J by 3 bases, with 8 bases between the two germline ends. The CDR3 region has the DNA TGTGCCAGCAGTTTGGGTAGAAAAGAGACCCAGTACTTC. Translated, it gives CASSLGRKETQYF.

The sample holds many counts of this clonotype. This chain links TRBV7-9 with TRBJ1-1; perhaps TRBD1 as D (6 bases). Trimming took off 8 bases at V and 4 bases at J, with 17 bases between the two ends. The CDR3 consists of 14 residues. Looked up from germline, CDR1 is SEHNR and CDR2 is FQNEAQ (reference sequence). Here the CDR3 reads CASRIGGRGTEAFF. The CDR3 DNA reads TGTGCCAGCCGGATAGGGGGACGGGGCACTGAAGCTTTCTTT.

For this clonotype: This may be a read error, as it is one base from a much larger clone. The rearrangement joins TRBV10-3 to TRBJ1-1, with D tentatively TRBD1 (5 bases). Germline loops: CDR1 ENHRY, CDR2 SYGVKD. This CDR3 region has 13 residues. V was trimmed by 4 bases and J by 5 bases, leaving 11 bases between them. CDR3 DNA: TGTGCCATCAGTGGAGGGGAGGGGACTGAAGCTTTCTTT. The encoded protein is CAISGGEGTEAFF.

This clonotype showed up many times. The chain joins TRBV2 to TRBJ2-7; 7 positions match TRBD2. The V gene end was trimmed by 4 bases and the J gene end by 1 base; junction bases not matched to a gene: 4. The CDR3 length is 14 residues. Germline CDR1 and CDR2: SNHLY and FYNNEI. CDR3 coding DNA: TGTGCCAGCAGTGGACTAGCCCTTTCCTACGAGCAGTACTTC. This encodes CASSGLALSYEQYF.